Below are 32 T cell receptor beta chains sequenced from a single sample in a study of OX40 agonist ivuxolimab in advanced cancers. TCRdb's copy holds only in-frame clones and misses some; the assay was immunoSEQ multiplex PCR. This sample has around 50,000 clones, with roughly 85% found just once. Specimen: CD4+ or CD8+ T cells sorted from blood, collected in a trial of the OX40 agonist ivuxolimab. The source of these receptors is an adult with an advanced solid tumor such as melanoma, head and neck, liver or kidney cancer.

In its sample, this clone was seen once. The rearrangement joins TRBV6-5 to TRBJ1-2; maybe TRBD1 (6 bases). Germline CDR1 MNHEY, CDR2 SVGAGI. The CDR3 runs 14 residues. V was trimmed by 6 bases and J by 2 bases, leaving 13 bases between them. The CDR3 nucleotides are TGTGCCAGCAGCCAACCTGGACAGAACTATGGCTACACCTTC. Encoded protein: CASSQPGQNYGYTF.

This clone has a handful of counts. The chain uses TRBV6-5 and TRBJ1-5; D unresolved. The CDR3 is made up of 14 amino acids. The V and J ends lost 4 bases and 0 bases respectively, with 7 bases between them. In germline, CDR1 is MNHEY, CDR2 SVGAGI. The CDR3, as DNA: TGTGCCAGCAGTTTAGCTTATAGCAATCAGCCCCAGCATTTT. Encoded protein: CASSLAYSNQPQHF.

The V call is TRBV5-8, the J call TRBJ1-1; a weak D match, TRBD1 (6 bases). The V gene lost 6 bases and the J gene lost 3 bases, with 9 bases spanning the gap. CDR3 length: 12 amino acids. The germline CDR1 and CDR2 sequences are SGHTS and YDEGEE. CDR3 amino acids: CASTTGYTEAFF. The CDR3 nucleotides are TGTGCCAGCACTACAGGGTACACTGAAGCTTTCTTT.

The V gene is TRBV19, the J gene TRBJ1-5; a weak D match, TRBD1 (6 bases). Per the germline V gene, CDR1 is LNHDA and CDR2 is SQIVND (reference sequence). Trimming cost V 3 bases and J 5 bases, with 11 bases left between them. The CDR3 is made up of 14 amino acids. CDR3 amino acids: CASSILQGHQPQHF. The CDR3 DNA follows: TGTGCCAGTAGTATCTTACAGGGTCATCAGCCCCAGCATTTT.

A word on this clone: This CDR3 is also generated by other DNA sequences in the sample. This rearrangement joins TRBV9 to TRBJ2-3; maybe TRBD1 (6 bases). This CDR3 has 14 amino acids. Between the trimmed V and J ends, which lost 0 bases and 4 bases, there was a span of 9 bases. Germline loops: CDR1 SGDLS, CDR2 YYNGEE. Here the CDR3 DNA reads TGTGCCAGCAGCGTAGGTGGGGGCCCAGATACGCAGTATTTT. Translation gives CASSVGGGPDTQYF.

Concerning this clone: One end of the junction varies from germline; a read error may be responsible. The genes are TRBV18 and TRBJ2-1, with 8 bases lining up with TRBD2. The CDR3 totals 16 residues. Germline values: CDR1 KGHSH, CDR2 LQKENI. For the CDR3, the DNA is TGTGCCAGCTCTCCACCTAGCGGGCGTTCCTACAATGAGCAGTTCTTC. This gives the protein CASSPPSGRSYNEQFF.

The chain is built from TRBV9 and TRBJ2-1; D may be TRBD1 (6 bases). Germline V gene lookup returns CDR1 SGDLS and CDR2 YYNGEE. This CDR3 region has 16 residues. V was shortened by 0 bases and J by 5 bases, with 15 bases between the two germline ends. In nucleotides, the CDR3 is TGTGCCAGCAGCGTAGGGTGGGACACCACTAACAATGAGCAGTTCTTC. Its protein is CASSVGWDTTNNEQFF.

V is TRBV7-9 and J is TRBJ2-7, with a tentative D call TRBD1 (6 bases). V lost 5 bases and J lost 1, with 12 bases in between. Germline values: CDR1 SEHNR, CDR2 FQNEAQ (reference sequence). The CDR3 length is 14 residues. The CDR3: CASSPVGQSYEQYV. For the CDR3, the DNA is TGTGCCAGCAGCCCAGTCGGACAGTCCTACGAGCAGTACGTC.

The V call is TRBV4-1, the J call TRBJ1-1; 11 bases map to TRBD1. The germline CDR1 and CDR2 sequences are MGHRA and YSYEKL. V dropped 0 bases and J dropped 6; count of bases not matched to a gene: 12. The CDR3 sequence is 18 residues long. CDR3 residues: CASSQDGGQGVFGAEAFF. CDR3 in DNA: TGCGCCAGCAGCCAAGACGGGGGACAGGGGGTCTTTGGTGCTGAAGCTTTCTTT.

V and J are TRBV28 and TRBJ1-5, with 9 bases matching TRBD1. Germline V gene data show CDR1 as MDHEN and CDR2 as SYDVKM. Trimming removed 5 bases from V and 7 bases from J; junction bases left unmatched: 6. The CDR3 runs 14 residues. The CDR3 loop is CASSIDRGRQPQHF. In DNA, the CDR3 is TGTGCCAGCAGTATCGACAGGGGGAGGCAGCCCCAGCATTTT.

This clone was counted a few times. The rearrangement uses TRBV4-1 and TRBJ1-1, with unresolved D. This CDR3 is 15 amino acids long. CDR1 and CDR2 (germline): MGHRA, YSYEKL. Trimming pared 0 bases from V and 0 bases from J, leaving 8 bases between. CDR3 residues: CASSQDARMNTEAFF. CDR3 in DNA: TGCGCCAGCAGCCAAGACGCCAGAATGAACACTGAAGCTTTCTTT.

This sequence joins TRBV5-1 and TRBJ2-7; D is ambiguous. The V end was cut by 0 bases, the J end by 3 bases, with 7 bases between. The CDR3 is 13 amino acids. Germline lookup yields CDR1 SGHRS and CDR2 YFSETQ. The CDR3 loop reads CASSLEPFYEQYV. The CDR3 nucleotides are TGCGCCAGCAGCTTGGAACCGTTCTACGAGCAGTACGTC.

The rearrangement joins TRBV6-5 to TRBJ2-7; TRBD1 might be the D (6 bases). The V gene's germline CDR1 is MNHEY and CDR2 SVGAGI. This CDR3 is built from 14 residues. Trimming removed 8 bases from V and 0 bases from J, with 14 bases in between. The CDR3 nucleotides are TGTGCCAGCGGGGTGGGGGCGAGCTCCTACGAGCAGTACTTC. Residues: CASGVGASSYEQYF.

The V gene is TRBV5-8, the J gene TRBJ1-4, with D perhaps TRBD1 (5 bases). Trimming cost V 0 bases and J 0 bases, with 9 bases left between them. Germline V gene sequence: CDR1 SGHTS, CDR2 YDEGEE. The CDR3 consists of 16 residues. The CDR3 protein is CASSLVGVPTNEKLFF. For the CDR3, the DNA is TGTGCCAGCAGCTTGGTGGGGGTCCCAACTAATGAAAAACTGTTTTTT.

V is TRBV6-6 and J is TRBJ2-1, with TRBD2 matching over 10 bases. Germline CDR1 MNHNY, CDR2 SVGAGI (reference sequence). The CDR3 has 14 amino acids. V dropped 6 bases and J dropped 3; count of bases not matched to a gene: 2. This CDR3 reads CASRLAGLYNEQFF. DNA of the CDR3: TGTGCCAGCAGACTAGCGGGACTCTACAATGAGCAGTTCTTC.

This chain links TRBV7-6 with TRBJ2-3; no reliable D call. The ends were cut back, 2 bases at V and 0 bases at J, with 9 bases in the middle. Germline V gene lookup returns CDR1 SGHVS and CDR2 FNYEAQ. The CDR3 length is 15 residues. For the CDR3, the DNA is TGTGCCAGCAGCTTATTGCAGAGGAGCACAGATACGCAGTATTTT. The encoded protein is CASSLLQRSTDTQYF.

Written as DNA, the CDR3 is TGTGCCAGCAGCGTTTCAGGGAGCTCCTACAATGAGCAGTTCTTC. Translating it yields CASSVSGSSYNEQFF. This rearrangement joins TRBV9 to TRBJ2-1; D may match TRBD1 or TRBD2 (5 bases each). This CDR3 has 15 amino acids. The V end lost 2 bases, the J end lost 0 bases, and 9 bases lay between the germline ends. CDR1 is SGDLS and CDR2 is YYNGEE in the germline V gene.

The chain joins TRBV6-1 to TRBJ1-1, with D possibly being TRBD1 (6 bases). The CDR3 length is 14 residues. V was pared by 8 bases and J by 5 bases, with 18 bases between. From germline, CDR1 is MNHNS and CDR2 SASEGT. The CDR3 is CASGVEGVGTEAFF. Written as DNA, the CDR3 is TGTGCCAGCGGCGTAGAGGGGGTTGGGACTGAAGCTTTCTTT.

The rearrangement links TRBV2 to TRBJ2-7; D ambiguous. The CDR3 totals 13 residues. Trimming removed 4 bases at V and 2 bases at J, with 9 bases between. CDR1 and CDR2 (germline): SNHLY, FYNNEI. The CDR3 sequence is CASSVYVPYEQYV. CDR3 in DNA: TGTGCCAGCAGTGTATACGTCCCCTACGAGCAGTACGTC.

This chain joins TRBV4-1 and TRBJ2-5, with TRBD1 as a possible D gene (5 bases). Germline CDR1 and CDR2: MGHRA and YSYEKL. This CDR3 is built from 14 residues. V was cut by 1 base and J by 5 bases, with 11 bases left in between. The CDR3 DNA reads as TGCGCCAGCAGCCAAGTCGCAGGGTCGGAGACCCAGTACTTC. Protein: CASSQVAGSETQYF.

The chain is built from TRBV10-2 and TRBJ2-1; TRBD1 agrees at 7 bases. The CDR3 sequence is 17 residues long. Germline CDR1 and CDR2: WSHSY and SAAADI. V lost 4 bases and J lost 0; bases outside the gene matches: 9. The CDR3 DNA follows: TGCGCCAGCAGTGGGCCCCCCACAGGGGACTCCTACAATGAGCAGTTCTTC. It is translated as CASSGPPTGDSYNEQFF.

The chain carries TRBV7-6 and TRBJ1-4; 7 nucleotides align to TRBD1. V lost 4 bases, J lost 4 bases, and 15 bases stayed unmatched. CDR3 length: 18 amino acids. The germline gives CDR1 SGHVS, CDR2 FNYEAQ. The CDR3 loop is CASSSQPIQGTHNEKLFF. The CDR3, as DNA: TGTGCCAGCAGCTCCCAACCTATACAGGGGACCCATAATGAAAAACTGTTTTTT.

The CDR3, as DNA: TGTGCCAGCAGTCTCCCCCTCCGGGGGGCCGAAGAAAAACTGTTTTTT. Protein: CASSLPLRGAEEKLFF. This chain uses TRBV28 with TRBJ1-4, with D maybe TRBD1 (6 bases). Trimming removed 5 bases at V and 8 bases at J, with 21 bases between. The germline V gene has CDR1 MDHEN and CDR2 SYDVKM. The CDR3 is 16 residues long.

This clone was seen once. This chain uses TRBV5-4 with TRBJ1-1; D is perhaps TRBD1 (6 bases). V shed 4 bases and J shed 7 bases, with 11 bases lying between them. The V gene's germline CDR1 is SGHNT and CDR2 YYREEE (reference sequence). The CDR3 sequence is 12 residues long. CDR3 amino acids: CASSADSGEAFF. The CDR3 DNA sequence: TGTGCCAGCAGCGCGGACAGCGGTGAAGCTTTCTTT.

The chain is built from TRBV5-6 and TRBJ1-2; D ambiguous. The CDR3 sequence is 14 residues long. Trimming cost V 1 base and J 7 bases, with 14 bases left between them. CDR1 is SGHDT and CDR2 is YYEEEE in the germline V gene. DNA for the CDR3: TGTGCCAGCAGCTTGATTAGGGAGTACGTTGGCTACACCTTC. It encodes CASSLIREYVGYTF.

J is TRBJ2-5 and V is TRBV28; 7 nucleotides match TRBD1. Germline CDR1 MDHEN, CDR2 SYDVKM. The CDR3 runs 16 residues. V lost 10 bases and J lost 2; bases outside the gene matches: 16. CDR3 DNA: TGTGCCACCTTAGGCTTCGACAGGGTCGGTCAAGAGACCCAGTACTTC. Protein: CATLGFDRVGQETQYF.

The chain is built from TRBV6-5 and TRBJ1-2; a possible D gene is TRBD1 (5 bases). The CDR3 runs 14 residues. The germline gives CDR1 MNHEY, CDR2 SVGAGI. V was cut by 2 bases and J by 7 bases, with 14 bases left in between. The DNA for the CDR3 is TGTGCCAGCAGTTACGGGGACTCAGGGATTGGCTACACCTTC. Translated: CASSYGDSGIGYTF.

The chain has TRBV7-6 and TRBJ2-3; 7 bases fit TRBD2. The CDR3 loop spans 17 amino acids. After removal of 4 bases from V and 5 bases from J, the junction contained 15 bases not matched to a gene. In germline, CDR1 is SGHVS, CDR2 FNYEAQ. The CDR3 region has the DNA TGTGCCAGCAGCTCATCCCGGAGTGAATGGGAGGGAGATACGCAGTATTTT. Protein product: CASSSSRSEWEGDTQYF.

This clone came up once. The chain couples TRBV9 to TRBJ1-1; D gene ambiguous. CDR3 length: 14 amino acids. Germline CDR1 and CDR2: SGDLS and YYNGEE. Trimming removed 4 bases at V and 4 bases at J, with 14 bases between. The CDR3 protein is CASSPRRVSTEAFF. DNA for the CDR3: TGTGCCAGCAGCCCTCGAAGGGTGTCCACTGAAGCTTTCTTT.

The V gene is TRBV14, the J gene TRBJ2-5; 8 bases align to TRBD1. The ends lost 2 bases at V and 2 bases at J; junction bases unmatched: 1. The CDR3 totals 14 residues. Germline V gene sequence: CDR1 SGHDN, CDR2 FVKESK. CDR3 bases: TGTGCCAGCAGCCAATGGACAGGGCAAGAGACCCAGTACTTC. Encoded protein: CASSQWTGQETQYF.

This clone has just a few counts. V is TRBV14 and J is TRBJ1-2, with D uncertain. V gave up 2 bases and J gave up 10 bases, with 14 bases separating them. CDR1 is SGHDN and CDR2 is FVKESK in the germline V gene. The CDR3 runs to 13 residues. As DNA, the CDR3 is TGTGCCAGCAGCCAACACTCGACGGTGGACTACACCTTC. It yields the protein CASSQHSTVDYTF.

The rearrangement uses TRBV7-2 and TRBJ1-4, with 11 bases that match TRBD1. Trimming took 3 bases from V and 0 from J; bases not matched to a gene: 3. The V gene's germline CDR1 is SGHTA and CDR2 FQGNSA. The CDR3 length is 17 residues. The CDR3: CASSFPGQGATNEKLFF. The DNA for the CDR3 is TGTGCCAGCAGCTTCCCGGGACAGGGGGCAACTAATGAAAAACTGTTTTTT.